This T cell receptor beta chain stems from a study of blood T cell repertoires in COVID-19 (dated by TCRdb to the early 2020s). Regarding the complete study: Samples covering the acute and convalescent phases of COVID-19 were provided by collaborators in the United States, Italy and Spain. The material from the prospective study consisted of cDNA or gDNA derived from T cells, B-cell-depleted T cells, or PBMCs. The dataset comprised deeply sampled blood TCRbeta repertoires from subjects exposed to, actively infected with, or recovered from COVID-19. The repertoires were made available in a free public database intended to serve as a resource for research on the immune response to SARS-CoV-2. Samples were obtained from the ongoing ImmuneRACE study (first 160 participants) and from approximately 1,200 subjects provided by 6 global collaborators. Sample metadata almost always included a de-identified subject ID, COVID-19 status, age in years and sex. Where available, HLA class I and class II types were obtained from metadata supplied by the sample provider rather than from assay-based typing.

The collaborating institutions used their own protocols to collect whole blood in K2EDTA tubes. Collaborator samples were shipped for TCRbeta analysis as frozen whole blood, isolated PBMCs, or DNA extracted from either sample type. To note about this clone: Its target antigen remains unknown. No much larger clone is present one base from it, and per-base qualities are unavailable.

General study outcomes and caveats: The quantity of clinical and demographic metadata differed by source and by participant and was supplied without curation.

TCRbeta CDR3 regions were amplified from genomic DNA using the immunoSEQ Assay, a bias-controlled multiplex PCR. The authors processed their data as follows. Nucleated cell counts per sample were estimated from amplification of reference gene primers within the assay. Sequence reads were collapsed and filtered to measure the absolute abundance of every unique TCRbeta CDR3 rearrangement. Productive Simpson clonality was computed per sample as the square root of Simpson's diversity index over productive rearrangements. TCRdb's version of the immuneACCESS table is confined to in-frame rearrangements and falls short of the full clone set. An unresolved V gene accounts for under half of the shortfall where checked; the remainder is of unknown origin. For V, J and clone size, that table is used; D and trimming come from the DNA. The sample includes fewer than 400,000 clones, with about 86% observed a single time. The ten largest clones add up to around 3% of the sample.

CDR1 SGHRS and CDR2 YFSETQ were looked up in the germline V gene. The junction shows trimming of 3 bases on V and 6 bases on J, plus 19 bases between the germline ends. Its CDR3 holds 15 amino acids, cysteine through phenylalanine. Only the CDR3 region is kept as DNA, spanning 45 bases read in frame from base 1. The sample comprised peripheral blood. This sequence was found in a man aged 25 to 40 with active or convalescent COVID-19. The rearranged chain carries TRBV5-1 and TRBJ2-7; matching of 6 bases hints at TRBD2 as the D gene. For the CDR3, the sequence is CASSYTTSGGAEQYF. The sequence in DNA is TGCGCCAGCAGCTACACGACTAGTGGTGGCGCCGAGCAGTACTTC.